The clone carrying this T cell receptor beta chain was detected only a few times. These data belong to a study of blood T cell repertoires in COVID-19. Study at large: Specimens from acute and convalescent COVID-19 originated in the United States, Italy and Spain. T cells, B-cell-depleted T cells, or PBMCs provided the cDNA or gDNA that served as material.

CDR1 and CDR2 (germline): GTSNPN, SVGIG (reference sequence). Trimming shortened V by 4 bases and J by 5 bases, and 3 bases separated the two germline ends. The CDR3 runs to 11 residues. The assay was immunoSEQ multiplex PCR, and TCRdb's table has in-frame clones only and misses some. The sample lists approximately 480,000 clones, nearly 90% occurring once. During active infection, Seattle patients enrolled and were then monitored through disease. The sample was peripheral blood. The receptor was isolated from a man aged 18 to 29 with COVID-19, enrolled during active disease. The chain recombines TRBV30 with TRBJ1-6; D not resolved. The DNA of the CDR3 is TGTGCCTGGACAAATAATTCACCCCTCCACTTT. This encodes CAWTNNSPLHF. Filled out from reference TRBV30 and TRBJ1-6, the complete variable domain reads SQTIHQWPATLVQPVGSPLSLECTVEGTSNPNLYWYRQAAGRGLQLLFYSVGIGQISSEVPQNLSASRPQDRQFILSSKKLLLSDSGFYLCAWTNNSPLHFGNGTRLTVT.